The T cell receptor beta chain described here comes from a study of cytomegalovirus exposure and HLA in healthy donors (dated by TCRdb to 2016 to 2017). Regarding the research as a whole: An earlier analysis of a few hundred of the donors reported under 300 Gb of sequence data and 117 million unique TCR beta sequences obtained from around 180 million T cells. The study aimed to test whether signatures of past pathogen exposure could be identified by cataloging public T cell receptors. In an earlier analysis of over 550 of the donors, high-throughput TCR beta sequencing was used to judge whether each TCR beta V gene segment behaved as functional or pseudogenic. HLA typing included class I and class II loci at four-digit resolution. Along with the roughly 670-subject first cohort, a separate validation cohort of over a hundred different subjects was used. All discovery cohort repertoires had been generated using a single sequencing platform. Around 320 gigabases of sequencing data and approximately 85 million unique TCR sequences were included in an early release covering over 600 HLA-typed donors. High-throughput TCR immunosequencing, statistical association of individual TCRs with disease status, and machine learning were combined to predict cytomegalovirus infection status. A handful of DR-DQ haplotypes were handled as single units for association and clustering because linkage in the cohort was strong. Donor age, sex, ethnicity and CMV serostatus were compiled together with the repertoire data. The study used immunosequencing to profile the T cell repertoires of several hundred subjects and linked those repertoires to cytomegalovirus serostatus. Genome-wide SNP genotypes for about 60% of the roughly 670 donors were used in a later genetic analysis, which treated that subset as a discovery cohort. A later analysis re-examined previously published TCR beta repertoires from just over 650 donors and added high-resolution HLA genotyping to investigate patterns of TCR occurrence. Across around 400 genotyped donors of the cohort, an average of roughly 200,000 unique TCR beta nucleotide sequences per donor were sequenced, and approximately 17% of those sequences were non-productive. Typing coverage varied by locus: roughly 620-630 donors for A, B, C, DRB1 and DQB1; approximately 500 for DQA1; around 570 for DPA1; 400 to 480 for DPB1. Rather than drawing on any new phenotypic data, the later analysis identified candidate immune exposures from TCR beta sequences and the way those sequences occurred across donors. Of the approximately 400 genotyped donors, 65% to 90% fell in the genetic ancestry cluster associated with self-reported Caucasian donors. The paper as a whole reports these results and caveats: CMV serostatus was the only immune exposure information available for the cohort. In a later genetic analysis, fewer N-insertions in productive TCRs were reported among donors in an Asian-associated ancestry cluster than the roughly 700-donor mean. A later analysis found that HLA-associated TCR beta chains were more clonally expanded and had lower generation probabilities than equally common non-associated chains. In the study, about 150 TCR beta chains were listed as associated with cytomegalovirus. Because counts were too low, some 17 rarely observed V segments, including chromosome 9 orphons, were left out of the earlier analysis of about 620 of the donors. Some IMGT-functional V segments, including TRBV6-2 and TRBV6-3, could not be told apart with the 87-base-pair reads, so those segments were excluded. The sequencing pipeline was judged likely to have produced a cluster of highly shared sequence variants as a technical artifact. Because some donors lacked HLA typing at each locus, the association tests relied only on the typed subset. Strong co-occurrence of HLA alleles, especially DR and DQ, made assigning TCR associations to individual alleles difficult. A further reported finding was that TCR beta sequences accurately predicted the HLA-A and HLA-B alleles for most subjects in the first cohort. Specific HLA alleles were associated with 18,000 or so TCR beta sequences at a false discovery rate of 0.05 in a later analysis. An earlier analysis of 587 of the donors showed that most TCR beta V segments appeared in productive rearrangements either about 90% or about 30% of the time, which broadly matched IMGT annotations. Cytomegalovirus status was reported to be diagnosed by the classifier with high specificity and sensitivity in both the original and validation cohorts. According to a later analysis, parvovirus B19, influenza, CMV and Epstein-Barr virus appeared linked to several top co-occurrence clusters. A later genetic analysis associated a missense DCLRE1C variant with V-gene and J-gene trimming of TCR beta chains, and an independent cohort replicated the association. Most TCR sequences were observed very rarely across donors, whereas some public TCRs were present in many individuals. According to a later analysis, most CMV-associated TCR beta chains appeared to be HLA-restricted, and the HLA associations seemed to be driven largely by CMV exposure. A few of the identified cytomegalovirus-associated TCR beta chains were confirmed in vitro to be specific for cytomegalovirus antigens. Roughly uniform sequencing depth across donors was assumed in presence/absence analyses, although this assumption may not hold. This cohort had only TCR beta chains sequenced, and the lack of alpha or paired-chain data limited which features could be detected. According to a later analysis, TCR association rates differed among HLA loci, with DRB1 alleles showing the most associated TCRs and HLA-C alleles showing the fewest. Linkage disequilibrium might explain the correlated functional status among segregating V segments, but an unknown experimental factor could not be excluded. It was suggested by the authors that the approach could potentially be generalized to other disease states and immunological phenotypes.

Concerning this clone: There is no known antigen for this receptor. The input lacks base qualities; no much larger clone sits a single base away.

The cohort was made up of around 720 healthy bone marrow donors. At the time of sampling, all cohort members were nominally healthy, though unrecorded immune exposures were likely present. The donor was CMV seronegative and belonged to the group of more than 300 seronegative cohort members. Each donor provided a peripheral blood sample, and peripheral blood mononuclear cells were used for TCR beta sequencing. Genomic DNA was extracted from the blood cell samples with the Qiagen DNeasy Blood Extraction Kit. Receptor libraries were prepared by the immunoSEQ multiplex PCR assay. For the multiplex PCR, a mixture combining 60 forward primers for TCR Vbeta segments and 13 reverse primers for TCR Jbeta segments was used. The CDR3 region of rearranged TCR beta genes was amplified from genomic DNA with a multiplex PCR assay. On the Illumina HiSeq System, the amplified TCR beta libraries were sequenced as 87-base-pair reads. The source study handled its data this way. A later analysis counted about 80 million unique TCR beta chains across the 550 to 700 repertoires, and approximately 11 million of these chains were shared by at least two donors. Raw reads were error-corrected and collapsed into unique sequences by a nearest-neighbor algorithm in which closely related sequences were merged to remove PCR and sequencing errors. To assign V, D and J gene segments, CDR3 sequences were aligned to IMGT reference sequences. Each retained sequence needed at least a six-nucleotide match to both a V gene segment and a J gene segment. Rearrangements were called productive when the CDR3 lacked stop codons and stayed in frame with V and J; all others were non-productive. Following IMGT convention, CDR3 was defined as the stretch from the second conserved V-encoded cysteine to the conserved J-encoded phenylalanine. The earlier analysis of about 570 of the donors excluded any sequence lacking an unambiguous match to a single V gene segment. In an earlier analysis of several hundred of the donors, V segments were called functional above 56.7% productive rearrangements and were called segregating when the between-donor standard deviation exceeded 5%. To diagnose cytomegalovirus status from the catalog of TCR beta chain sequences, a statistical classification framework was built. In a later analysis, TCR nucleotide sequences were compared against IMGT/GENE-DB human TR gene sequences so that V and J genes could be assigned. In a later analysis, CDR3 sequences and most-parsimonious VDJ recombination scenarios were assigned using the TCRdist pipeline. In a later analysis, each TCR beta chain was defined by its CDR3 amino acid sequence together with its V-gene family, and reads without a unique V-gene family were excluded. To address suspected cross-contamination and a sequencing artifact, a later analysis removed around 600 highly shared, low-generation-probability nucleotide sequences. In a later analysis, a clonal expansion index was calculated for each public chain from normalized within-repertoire ranks of inferred template counts. Generation probabilities in a later analysis came from a VDJ recombination model fitted to out-of-frame rearrangements, and those results were checked against IGoR. In a later analysis, TCR-TCR, TCR-HLA and TCR-CMV co-occurrence was scored with hypergeometric tests, and a repertoire-size bias correction was applied to TCR pairs. False discovery rates were estimated in a later analysis by permuting HLA or CMV assignments 20 times. A later analysis grouped co-occurring TCRs with DBSCAN, adding TCRdist sequence similarity when clustering within HLA-allele-positive subsets. Repertoires with fewer than 30,000 or more than 120,000 public chains, plus five repertoires with anomalous nucleotide sharing, were excluded from co-occurrence clustering. TCRdb took this table from immuneACCESS and kept in-frame rearrangements with V and J called. Such tables lack part of the clones; where checked against another copy, unresolved V genes explain under half of the gap, and the rest is unexplained. V and J calls and clone size follow that table, whereas D and trimming were derived from the DNA. This sample has 100,000 to 120,000 clones in its table, and around 63% of those were observed once. 3.2% of the sample goes to the ten largest clones.

The V and J ends are trimmed by 5 bases and 6 bases, leaving 16 bases between them. The CDR1 and CDR2 encoded by the germline V gene (reference sequence) are SEHNR and FQNEAQ. From the cysteine up to the phenylalanine, the CDR3 has a length of 15 residues. Just CDR3 DNA is preserved here, 45 bases in frame from base 1. Recombination connected TRBV7-9 to TRBJ1-4, with TRBD1 tentatively as D gene (5 bases match). The receptor comes from a man younger than 45 in good health and CMV-seronegative. The specimen was PBMCs. The CDR3 region reads CASSPAGRGDEKLFF. DNA sequence: TGTGCCAGCAGCCCCGCGGGAAGAGGGGATGAAAAACTGTTTTTT. Full variable domain (CDR3 extended with the reference TRBV7-9 and TRBJ1-4 proteins): DTGVSQNPRHKITKRGQNVTFRCDPISEHNRLYWYRQTLGQGPEFLTYFQNEAQLEKSRLLSDRFSAERPKGSFSTLEIQRTEQGDSAMYLCASSPAGRGDEKLFFGSGTQLSVL.